The 10 T cell receptor beta chains below come from one sample, sequenced in a study of vaccination effects on CD4 cells after COVID-19. These receptors have no identified antigens. Clones were sequenced by immunoSEQ multiplex PCR, and TCRdb holds only the in-frame ones, with some missing. The data contain around 50,000 clones, over 60% of them singletons. A 10-day culture period preceded the isolation of CD4+ T cells. SARS-CoV-2 infection was confirmed by PCR in the person between March and December 2020. Two doses of either BNT162b2 or mRNA-1273 were given to each participant. This sample comprised CD4+ T cells from PBMCs cultured without peptide, obtained after COVID-19 vaccination. These receptors originate from a human donor who had a prior SARS-CoV-2 infection.

J is TRBJ2-3 and V is TRBV27; D is undetermined. CDR1 and CDR2 (germline): MNHEY, SMNVEV (reference sequence). This CDR3 has 13 residues. The V and J ends lost 6 bases and 4 bases respectively, with 11 bases between them. Here the CDR3 reads CASRHTDSDTQYF. For the CDR3, the DNA is TGTGCCAGCAGACATACTGACTCAGATACGCAGTATTTT.

The J gene is TRBJ2-7, the V gene TRBV5-1, with 16 nucleotides matching TRBD2. The CDR3 consists of 16 residues. CDR1 and CDR2 (germline): SGHRS, YFSETQ. Trimming removed 1 base from V and 5 bases from J; junction bases left unmatched: 3. The CDR3 bases are TGCGCCAGCAGCTTGTATGGGACTAGCGGGAGGGACGAGCAGTACTTC. Residues: CASSLYGTSGRDEQYF. Full variable domain (missing parts from reference TRBV5-1 and TRBJ2-7): KAGVTQTPRYLIKTRGQQVTLSCSPISGHRSVSWYQQTPGQGLQFLFEYFSETQRNKGNFPGRFSGRQFSNSRSEMNVSTLELGDSALYLCASSLYGTSGRDEQYFGPGTRLTVT.

This CDR3 is CASSLGLGGGADTQYF. The CDR3 coding sequence is TGTGCCAGCAGCTTAGGGCTAGGAGGGGGCGCAGATACGCAGTATTTT. The chain links TRBV7-2 to TRBJ2-3; maybe TRBD1 (7 bases). The CDR3 is made up of 16 amino acids. V shed 1 base and J shed 4 bases, with 15 bases lying between them. Germline V lookup: CDR1 SGHTA, CDR2 FQGNSA.

The chain combines TRBV7-3 with TRBJ2-2, with D perhaps TRBD1 or TRBD2 (6 bases each). This CDR3 spans 15 amino acids. Trimming shortened V by 2 bases and J by 4 bases, and 11 bases separated the two germline ends. CDR1 is SGHTA, CDR2 FQGTGA, per germline. This CDR3 reads CASSLEGGLTGELFF. CDR3 in DNA: TGTGCCAGCAGCTTAGAAGGGGGACTCACCGGGGAGCTGTTTTTT.

J is TRBJ2-2 and V is TRBV7-8; the D call may be TRBD1 or TRBD2 (5 bases each). With 3 bases removed from V and 6 bases from J, the gap between germline ends came to 17 bases. The germline V gene encodes CDR1 SGHVS and CDR2 FQNEAQ. The CDR3 spans 16 residues. CDR3 loop: CASSLRQRPQAGELFF. Here the CDR3 DNA reads TGTGCCAGCAGCTTGCGACAGCGGCCCCAAGCCGGGGAGCTGTTTTTT.

The chain couples TRBV19 to TRBJ1-1; D is unresolved. The germline V gene encodes CDR1 LNHDA and CDR2 SQIVND (reference sequence). This CDR3 contains 13 residues. Trimming pared 3 bases from V and 1 base from J, leaving 6 bases between. CDR3 loop: CASSIWENTEAFF. DNA for the CDR3: TGTGCCAGTAGTATCTGGGAGAACACTGAAGCTTTCTTT.

This clone was detected only a few times. This chain connects TRBV19 to TRBJ1-2; 9 bases map to TRBD1. CDR1 LNHDA and CDR2 SQIVND come from the germline V gene (reference sequence). V gave up 0 bases and J gave up 4 bases; unmatched junction bases: 3. CDR3 length: 15 amino acids. The CDR3 is CASSIDGTGTYGYTF. CDR3 nucleotide sequence: TGTGCCAGTAGTATAGATGGGACAGGGACCTATGGCTACACCTTC.

This clone was seen only a few times. The chain joins TRBV19 to TRBJ1-3; TRBD1 aligns across 7 bases. CDR3 length equals 14 residues. The V gene end was trimmed by 5 bases and the J gene end by 7 bases; junction bases not matched to a gene: 8. Germline V gives CDR1 LNHDA, CDR2 SQIVND (reference sequence). The CDR3 DNA reads TGTGCCAGTAGTCTACAGGGGCTTGGGAACACCATATATTTT. It encodes CASSLQGLGNTIYF.

The gene calls are TRBV18 and TRBJ2-1; 9 bases are a match to TRBD2. Trimming removed 8 bases from V and 0 bases from J; junction bases left unmatched: 5. The germline V gene encodes CDR1 KGHSH and CDR2 LQKENI. This CDR3 comprises 15 residues. Here the CDR3 reads CASNGAGGSYNEQFF. The CDR3 DNA reads TGTGCCAGCAACGGAGCGGGGGGCTCCTACAATGAGCAGTTCTTC.

The rearrangement uses TRBV3-1 (or the pseudogene TRBV3-2) and TRBJ2-1; the D gene is possibly TRBD1 (6 bases). The CDR3 is 14 residues long. Germline V gene sequence: CDR1 LGHDT, CDR2 YNNKEL (reference sequence). The V and J ends lost 4 bases and 3 bases respectively, with 10 bases between them. This CDR3 reads CASSLRDNYNEQFF. CDR3 nucleotide sequence: TGTGCCAGCAGCCTTCGGGACAACTACAATGAGCAGTTCTTC.